This is a list of T cell receptor beta chains from one sample in a study of Ad26.COV2.S vaccination and SARS-CoV-2 variants. The protocol was immunoSEQ multiplex PCR, while the TCRdb copy is restricted to in-frame clones and leaves out a portion. The data hold under 600,000 clones, with roughly 87% observed a single time. The source material was peripheral blood, sampled in a trial of Ad26.COV2.S vaccine versus placebo. The receptors come from a person between 18 and 60 years old who received the Ad26.COV2.S COVID-19 vaccine or a placebo. The CDR3 runs from the conserved cysteine through the conserved F or W. The D gene is left open where the match is weak. Clone size, where shown, is once, few, many, or a class for clones that have expanded.

abundance,v_gene,len,d_gene,j_gene,CDR3nt,CDR3aa
.,TRBV6-6,14,.,TRBJ2-2,TGTGCCAGCAGTTACGTTGTGAACACCGGGGAGCTGTTTTTT,CASSYVVNTGELFF
.,TRBV5-1,13,.,TRBJ1-2,TGCGCCAGCAGCTTGGTGGGGAACTATGGCTACACCTTC,CASSLVGNYGYTF
.,TRBV6-2/TRBV6-3,13,.,TRBJ1-2,TGTGCCAGCAGCCACGGGGGACGGGATGGCTACACCTTC,CASSHGGRDGYTF
.,TRBV18,16,.,TRBJ1-1,TGTGCCAGCTCACCCCTAGGTAGGGGGGGGAACACTGAAGCTTTCTTT,CASSPLGRGGNTEAFF
.,TRBV3-1/TRBV3-2,17,.,TRBJ1-2,TGTGCCAGCAGCCAAGATGGGGACCCGACAGGTAACTATGGCTACACCTTC,CASSQDGDPTGNYGYTF
.,TRBV7-9,12,.,TRBJ2-3,TGTGCCAGCAGCGGGGGCACAGATACGCAGTATTTT,CASSGGTDTQYF
.,TRBV19,17,TRBD1,TRBJ1-6,TGTGCCAGTAGCGACCGACAGGGGTGGTCCTATAATTCACCCCTCCACTTT,CASSDRQGWSYNSPLHF
.,TRBV6-5,16,.,TRBJ2-3,TGTGCCAGCAGTTACTATGGACTCGGGCCCACAGATACGCAGTATTTT,CASSYYGLGPTDTQYF
.,TRBV4-3,14,.,TRBJ2-5,TGCGCCAGCTCCGAAACTGGTTTTGCAGAGACCCAGTACTTC,CASSETGFAETQYF
few,TRBV10-2,16,.,TRBJ1-5,TGCGCCAGCAGTGAGGACACCCCCGGGGGCAATCAGCCCCAGCATTTT,CASSEDTPGGNQPQHF
few,TRBV4-2,11,.,TRBJ1-2,TGTGCCAGCAGCCAGGACAGCCTGCTCTCCTTC,CASSQDSLLSF
.,TRBV20-1,11,.,TRBJ1-2,TGCAGTGTAGGGGTCGACTATGGCTACACCTTC,CSVGVDYGYTF
.,TRBV30,12,.,TRBJ1-6,TGTGCCTGGAGTACGGGGAATTCACCCCTCCACTTT,CAWSTGNSPLHF
few,TRBV6-1,15,.,TRBJ1-3,TGTGCCAGCAGTGAAGCGTGGGTCGGAAGGAACACCATATATTTT,CASSEAWVGRNTIYF
once,TRBV28,15,TRBD2,TRBJ2-1,TGTGCCAGCAGTTTAATGGGCGGGAGAAGTCATGAGCAGTTCTTC,CASSLMGGRSHEQFF
.,TRBV3-1/TRBV3-2,14,TRBD1,TRBJ1-5,TGTGCCAGCAGCCAGACAGGGTTCAATCAGCCCCAGCATTTT,CASSQTGFNQPQHF
.,TRBV7-6,14,.,TRBJ2-2,TGTGCCAGCAGCTTAACAGGGATGACCGGGGAGCTGTTTTTT,CASSLTGMTGELFF
.,TRBV28,11,.,TRBJ1-2,TGTGCCAGCAGTTCAGGGTTCGGCTACACCTTC,CASSSGFGYTF
.,TRBV2,12,.,TRBJ1-2,TGTGCCAGAAATCCTCAGGGACGAGGCTACACCTTC,CARNPQGRGYTF
.,TRBV28,13,.,TRBJ2-7,TGTGCCAGCAGTTTACTCAGGGCCTACGAGCAGTACTTC,CASSLLRAYEQYF
.,TRBV2,15,.,TRBJ2-2,TGTGCCAGCAGCCCAGGACCGGTTGGGCCCGGGGAGCTGTTTTTT,CASSPGPVGPGELFF
.,TRBV28,11,.,TRBJ1-1,TGTGCCAGCAGGGAAAGCACTGAAGCTTTCTTT,CASRESTEAFF
.,TRBV5-5,20,TRBD2,TRBJ2-4,TGTGCCAGCAGCCTGCAACCGGGACTAGCGGGGGGCCTAGCCAAAAACATTCAGTACTTC,CASSLQPGLAGGLAKNIQYF
.,TRBV7-8,15,.,TRBJ2-1,TGTGCCAGCAGACCGAGGGGGGATCGGGACAATGAGCAGTTCTTC,CASRPRGDRDNEQFF
few,TRBV6-1,16,TRBD1,TRBJ1-6,TGTGCCAGCAGTGAGCTCTCGACAGGGGCAAATTCACCCCTCCACTTT,CASSELSTGANSPLHF
.,TRBV6-2/TRBV6-3,15,.,TRBJ1-2,TGTGCCAGCAGTGTTACCGGGACGGCTAACTATGGCTACACCTTC,CASSVTGTANYGYTF
.,TRBV9,14,TRBD2,TRBJ2-1,TGTGCCAGCAGCAAGGCGGGAGGGCCGAATGAGCAGTTCTTC,CASSKAGGPNEQFF
.,TRBV4-3,18,.,TRBJ1-2,TGCGCCAGCAGCCAAGATCAGGTGGTTTGGACAGAAAACTATGGCTACACCTTC,CASSQDQVVWTENYGYTF
.,TRBV1,13,.,TRBJ2-7,TGCACCAGCAGCCAAGGGGGCTCCTACGAGCAGTACTTC,CTSSQGGSYEQYF
.,TRBV15,16,TRBD1,TRBJ2-2,TGTGCCACCAGCCCACGGGGACAGGGCAACACCGGGGAGCTGTTTTTT,CATSPRGQGNTGELFF
.,TRBV5-1,15,TRBD1,TRBJ2-3,TGCGCCAGCAGCTTGCGACAGGGGGCCCCAGATACGCAGTATTTT,CASSLRQGAPDTQYF
once,TRBV18,14,TRBD2,TRBJ2-1,TGTGCCAGCTCACCGCTTTCCGGGGGGGATGAGCAGTTCTTC,CASSPLSGGDEQFF
.,TRBV28,20,TRBD2,TRBJ2-1,TGTGCCAGCAGTTTACCCGCGGGACTAGCGGGAGCGAGCTCCTACAATGAGCAGTTCTTC,CASSLPAGLAGASSYNEQFF
.,TRBV19,15,TRBD1,TRBJ1-5,TGTGCCAGTAGTAAGTGGGGACAGGGGGATCAGCCCCAGCATTTT,CASSKWGQGDQPQHF
.,TRBV4-1,17,TRBD2,TRBJ2-1,TGCGCCAGCAGCCAAGATCTACAACTAGCGGGAGGGGATGAGCAGTTCTTC,CASSQDLQLAGGDEQFF
once,TRBV9,15,TRBD2,TRBJ2-5,TGTGCCAGCAGCGTTGGGGCTAGCGGGTATGAGACCCAGTACTTC,CASSVGASGYETQYF
.,TRBV7-2,13,TRBD1,TRBJ1-2,TGTGCCAGCAGCTTTACACAGGGGTATGGCTACACCTTC,CASSFTQGYGYTF
.,TRBV4-3,17,.,TRBJ1-1,TGCGCCAGCAGCCAAGTTCCGCTGCCCGGGAGGGGCACTGAAGCTTTCTTT,CASSQVPLPGRGTEAFF
.,TRBV7-8,15,.,TRBJ2-7,TGTGCCAGCAGCCGAACCGGGAAGAATTCCTACGAGCAGTACTTC,CASSRTGKNSYEQYF
.,TRBV3-1/TRBV3-2,15,.,TRBJ2-7,TGTGCCAGCAGCCAAGATGTGGGCACCTCCTACGAGCAGTACTTC,CASSQDVGTSYEQYF
.,TRBV4-2,19,TRBD2,TRBJ2-3,TGTGCCAGCAGCCAAGATCCCTCACTTAGCGGGGGCCGCACAGATACGCAGTATTTT,CASSQDPSLSGGRTDTQYF
.,TRBV4-1,15,.,TRBJ2-7,TGCGCCAGCAGCCAGGGAGGGGGCTATTCCTACGAGCAGTACTTC,CASSQGGGYSYEQYF
.,TRBV5-1,12,.,TRBJ1-2,TGCGCCAGCAGCCCGCTTGGGGATGGCTACACCTTC,CASSPLGDGYTF
.,TRBV5-4,18,.,TRBJ2-6,TGTGCCAGCAGCTTGGTGGGGGACTCAAACTCTGGGGCCAACGTCCTGACTTTC,CASSLVGDSNSGANVLTF
few,TRBV2,16,.,TRBJ2-7,TGTGCCAGCAGTAAACGGGACTTTTTTGTTCCCCCCGAGCAGTACTTC,CASSKRDFFVPPEQYF
few,TRBV18,16,TRBD1,TRBJ1-6,TGTGCCAGCTCACCGGGACAGGGCAAAAGGTTGATAGCCCTCCACTTT,CASSPGQGKRLIALHF
.,TRBV11-3,16,TRBD1,TRBJ2-3,TGTGCCAGCAGCCGAGGACAGGGGGCCGGCACAGATACGCAGTATTTT,CASSRGQGAGTDTQYF
.,TRBV27,16,TRBD2,TRBJ2-1,TGTGCCAGCAGTGGGAGGCTAGCGGGAGACTACAATGAGCAGTTCTTC,CASSGRLAGDYNEQFF